This T cell receptor beta chain was captured in a study of blood T cell repertoires in COVID-19. Overall study: COVID-19 samples, acute and convalescent, were from the United States, Italy and Spain. PBMCs, B-cell-depleted T cells, or T cells provided the cDNA or gDNA that made up the material.

Authors' processing steps: Estimated nucleated cell counts came from reference gene primer amplification. TCRdb's copy holds only in-frame clones and misses some; the assay was immunoSEQ multiplex PCR. For V, J and clone size, that table is used; D and trimming come from the DNA. The table lists roughly 120,000 clones, about nine tenths of them singletons. The CDR3 is 15 residues long. Germline-derived CDR1 and CDR2 are SEHNR and FQNEAQ (reference sequence). V gave up 4 bases and J gave up 5 bases, with 17 bases separating them. The origin of this receptor is a man aged 35-49 years with acute or convalescent COVID-19. The V and J genes are TRBV7-9 and TRBJ1-1; a possible D gene is TRBD1 (5 bases). Sequences were obtained from peripheral blood. CDR3 protein: CASSSGNAGRTEAFF. The DNA for the CDR3 is TGTGCCAGCAGCTCAGGAAATGCGGGGCGAACTGAAGCTTTCTTT. Based on the CDR3 plus reference TRBV7-9 and TRBJ1-1, the full variable domain is DTGVSQNPRHKITKRGQNVTFRCDPISEHNRLYWYRQTLGQGPEFLTYFQNEAQLEKSRLLSDRFSAERPKGSFSTLEIQRTEQGDSAMYLCASSSGNAGRTEAFFGQGTRLTVV.